This TCR beta chain is drawn from a study of CXCR3-negative and CXCR3-positive naive CD8 T cells. This CDR3 is 13 amino acids long. The libraries of TRB cDNA were prepared using 5' RACE with UMI labels. One entry per CDR3 protein, without DNA, is what TCRdb gives after re-calling the 5' RACE reads. The table lists 75,000 to 100,000 distinct CDR3 sequences. This sequence joins TRBV12-3 or TRBV12-4 and TRBJ1-1. The receptor's source is a human donor in good health. Some clones in this sample may be carry-over from other donors' samples. Source material: naive CXCR3- CD8+ T cells from blood. The subset is: CD45RO-CCR7+CD27+CD95- naive CD8+ T cells lacking CXCR3 (TNR3-). CDR3 residues: CASSPGGDTEAFF.